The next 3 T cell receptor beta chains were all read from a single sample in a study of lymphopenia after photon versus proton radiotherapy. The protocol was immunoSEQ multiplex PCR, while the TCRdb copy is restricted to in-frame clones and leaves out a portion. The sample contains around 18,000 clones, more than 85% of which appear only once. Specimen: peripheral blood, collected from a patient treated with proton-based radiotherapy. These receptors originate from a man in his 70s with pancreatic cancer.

CDR3 DNA sequence: TGTGCCAGTAGTTTGAACGGGGTGAGCACTGAAGCTTTCTTT. This codes for CASSLNGVSTEAFF. The chain recombines TRBV19 with TRBJ1-1; D is unclear. This CDR3 has 14 residues. V lost 5 bases and J 4 bases, leaving 14 bases between the germline ends. Germline-derived CDR1 and CDR2 are LNHDA and SQIVND (reference sequence).

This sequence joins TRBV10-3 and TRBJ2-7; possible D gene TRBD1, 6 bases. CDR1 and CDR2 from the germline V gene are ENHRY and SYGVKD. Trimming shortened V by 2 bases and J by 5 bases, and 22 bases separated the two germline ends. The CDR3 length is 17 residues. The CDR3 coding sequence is TGTGCCATCAGTGAGCCGGGTGGGACAAAGCTTATCGACGAGCAGTACTTC. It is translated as CAISEPGGTKLIDEQYF.

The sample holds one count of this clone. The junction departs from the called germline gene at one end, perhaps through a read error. CDR3 sequence: CASMGGAGRGNIGELFF. The DNA for the CDR3 is TGTGCCAGTATGGGAGGCGCGGGGCGGGGAAACATCGGGGAGCTGTTTTTT. The chain combines TRBV19 with TRBJ2-2; possible D gene TRBD2, 6 bases. This CDR3 comprises 17 residues. CDR1 LNHDA and CDR2 SQIVND come from the germline V gene (reference sequence).